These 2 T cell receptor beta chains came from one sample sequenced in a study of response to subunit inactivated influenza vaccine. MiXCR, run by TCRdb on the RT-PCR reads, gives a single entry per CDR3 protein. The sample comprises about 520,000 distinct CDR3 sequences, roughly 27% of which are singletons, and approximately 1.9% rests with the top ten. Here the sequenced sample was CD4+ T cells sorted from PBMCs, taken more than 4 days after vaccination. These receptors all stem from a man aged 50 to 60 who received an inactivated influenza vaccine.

The CDR3 here is CASSLTARTSGSGELFF. The DNA for the CDR3 is TGCGCCAGCAGCTTGACGGCTCGGACTAGCGGGAGCGGGGAGCTGTTTTTT. The rearrangement uses TRBV5-1 and TRBJ2-2; 13 bases are a match to TRBD2. Germline CDR1 is SGHRS and CDR2 is YFSETQ. The CDR3 runs 17 residues. The J segment lost 7 bases and the V segment lost 1 base, leaving 7 bases of the junction unmatched.

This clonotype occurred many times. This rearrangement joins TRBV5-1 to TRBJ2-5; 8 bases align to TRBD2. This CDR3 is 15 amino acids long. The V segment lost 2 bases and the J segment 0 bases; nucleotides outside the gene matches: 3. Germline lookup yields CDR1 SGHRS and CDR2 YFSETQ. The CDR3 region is CASSFSSGYQETQYF. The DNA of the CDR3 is TGCGCCAGCAGCTTTTCTAGCGGGTACCAAGAGACCCAGTACTTC.